This paragraph covers one T cell receptor beta chain sequence. Its antigen is unknown. This entry belongs to a study of OX40 agonist ivuxolimab in advanced cancers. Study information: Ivuxolimab was administered intravenously to patients at 0.01 to 10 mg/kg every 2 weeks. Patients undergoing dose escalation presented with hepatocellular carcinoma, melanoma, renal cell or head and neck cancer. Three dose-escalation patients had partial responses: one with hepatocellular carcinoma and two with cutaneous melanoma.

This CDR3 is 18 amino acids long. CDR1 LGHNA and CDR2 YSLEER come from the germline V gene. The ends lost 3 bases at V and 0 bases at J; junction bases unmatched: 7. Regarding the study as a whole: Expanded peripheral T cells had an undetermined antigen specificity.

TCRdb's table, derived via immunoSEQ multiplex PCR, lists solely in-frame clones and lacks some. Here the sample spans roughly 120,000 clones, roughly 92% being singletons. The TCR sequence derives from an adult with an advanced solid tumor such as melanoma, head and neck, liver or kidney cancer. The specimen was CD4+ or CD8+ T cells sorted from blood, collected in a trial of the OX40 agonist ivuxolimab. The chain carries TRBV4-3 and TRBJ2-6; the match to TRBD1 covers 8 bases. CDR3 DNA sequence: TGCGCCAGCAGCCACCGAGTTACAGGGGGCTCTGGGGCCAACGTCCTGACTTTC. Amino acids: CASSHRVTGGSGANVLTF.